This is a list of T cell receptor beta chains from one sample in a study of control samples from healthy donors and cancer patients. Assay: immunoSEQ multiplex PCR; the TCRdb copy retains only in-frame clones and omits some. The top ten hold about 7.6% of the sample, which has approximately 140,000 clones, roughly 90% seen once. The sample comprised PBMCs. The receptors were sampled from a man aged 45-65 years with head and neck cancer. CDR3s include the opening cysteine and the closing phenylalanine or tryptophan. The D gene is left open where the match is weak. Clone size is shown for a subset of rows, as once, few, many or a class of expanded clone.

CDR3 protein: CATAGGYYNEQFF
CDR3 DNA: TGTGCCACAGCCGGCGGATACTACAATGAGCAGTTCTTC
J gene: TRBJ2-1
V gene: TRBV19
D gene: NA
clone size: NA

CDR3 protein: CASSLTYNYGYTF
CDR3 DNA: TGTGCCAGCAGTTTAACCTATAACTATGGCTACACCTTC
J gene: TRBJ1-2
V gene: TRBV28
D gene: NA
clone size: NA

CDR3 protein: CASSPRLGGQGADEQYF
CDR3 DNA: TGTGCCAGCAGCCCCCGCCTGGGGGGACAGGGGGCGGACGAGCAGTACTTC
J gene: TRBJ2-7
V gene: TRBV9
D gene: TRBD1
clone size: NA

CDR3 protein: CASSFPGQGGDEQFF
CDR3 DNA: TGTGCCAGCAGCTTCCCGGGACAGGGGGGCGATGAGCAGTTCTTC
J gene: TRBJ2-1
V gene: TRBV13
D gene: TRBD1
clone size: NA

CDR3 protein: CASSHPGSYEQYF
CDR3 DNA: TGTGCCAGCAGCCACCCAGGGTCCTACGAGCAGTACTTC
J gene: TRBJ2-7
V gene: TRBV14
D gene: NA
clone size: once

CDR3 protein: CASSFSGDYGYTF
CDR3 DNA: TGTGCCAGCAGTTTCTCGGGGGACTATGGCTACACCTTC
J gene: TRBJ1-2
V gene: TRBV12-3/TRBV12-4
D gene: NA
clone size: NA

CDR3 protein: CASGIYEQYF
CDR3 DNA: TGTGCCAGCGGTATTTACGAGCAGTACTTC
J gene: TRBJ2-7
V gene: TRBV27
D gene: NA
clone size: NA

CDR3 protein: CASSSAPSNQPQHF
CDR3 DNA: TGTGCCAGCAGTTCCGCCCCTTCGAATCAGCCCCAGCATTTT
J gene: TRBJ1-5
V gene: TRBV6-2/TRBV6-3
D gene: NA
clone size: NA

CDR3 protein: CASSYQSGQGNIQYF
CDR3 DNA: TGTGCCAGCAGTTACCAATCGGGACAGGGTAACATTCAGTACTTC
J gene: TRBJ2-4
V gene: TRBV27
D gene: TRBD1
clone size: NA

CDR3 protein: CASRAGWEDEQYF
CDR3 DNA: TGTGCCAGCAGGGCGGGTTGGGAGGACGAGCAGTACTTC
J gene: TRBJ2-7
V gene: TRBV2
D gene: NA
clone size: few

CDR3 protein: CASSHGLADTGELFF
CDR3 DNA: TGTGCCAGCAGCCATGGACTAGCGGACACCGGGGAGCTGTTTTTT
J gene: TRBJ2-2
V gene: TRBV3-1/TRBV3-2
D gene: TRBD2
clone size: NA

CDR3 protein: CAISGVKNTLYGYTF
CDR3 DNA: TGTGCCATCAGTGGAGTCAAAAACACCTTATATGGCTACACCTTC
J gene: TRBJ1-2
V gene: TRBV10-3
D gene: NA
clone size: few

CDR3 protein: CASSFRGNLGNIQYF
CDR3 DNA: TGTGCCAGCAGCTTTAGGGGGAACCTAGGAAACATTCAGTACTTC
J gene: TRBJ2-4
V gene: TRBV9
D gene: NA
clone size: NA

CDR3 protein: CASSLAGGASEQFF
CDR3 DNA: TGTGCCAGCAGCTTGGCCGGGGGGGCAAGTGAGCAGTTCTTC
J gene: TRBJ2-1
V gene: TRBV5-4
D gene: TRBD2
clone size: NA

CDR3 protein: CASRGPYGYTF
CDR3 DNA: TGTGCCAGCAGGGGTCCCTACGGCTACACCTTC
J gene: TRBJ1-2
V gene: TRBV19
D gene: NA
clone size: once

CDR3 protein: CASSPPDRTPNSPLHF
CDR3 DNA: TGTGCCAGCAGCCCTCCGGACAGAACGCCTAATTCACCCCTCCACTTT
J gene: TRBJ1-6
V gene: TRBV7-9
D gene: NA
clone size: NA

CDR3 protein: CASSELANTIYF
CDR3 DNA: TGTGCCAGCAGTGAACTAGCAAACACCATATATTTT
J gene: TRBJ1-3
V gene: TRBV6-1
D gene: NA
clone size: NA

CDR3 protein: CASSLTLGGSYEQYF
CDR3 DNA: TGTGCCAGCAGCTTGACATTAGGGGGGTCCTACGAGCAGTACTTC
J gene: TRBJ2-7
V gene: TRBV7-9
D gene: NA
clone size: NA

CDR3 protein: CASSDPGQGGGGELFF
CDR3 DNA: TGTGCCAGCAGTGATCCGGGACAGGGGGGAGGCGGGGAGCTGTTTTTT
J gene: TRBJ2-2
V gene: TRBV2
D gene: TRBD1
clone size: NA

CDR3 protein: CASSFKRGNEQFF
CDR3 DNA: TGCGCCAGCAGCTTTAAGCGGGGGAATGAGCAGTTCTTC
J gene: TRBJ2-1
V gene: TRBV5-1
D gene: TRBD2
clone size: NA

CDR3 protein: CASSLDGLYGYTF
CDR3 DNA: TGTGCCAGCAGCTTAGACGGGCTCTATGGCTACACCTTC
J gene: TRBJ1-2
V gene: TRBV7-3
D gene: NA
clone size: NA

CDR3 protein: CASSPGLDYNEQFF
CDR3 DNA: TGTGCCAGCAGCCCGGGACTGGATTACAATGAGCAGTTCTTC
J gene: TRBJ2-1
V gene: TRBV11-2
D gene: NA
clone size: few

CDR3 protein: CASSYVGPRLDTEAFF
CDR3 DNA: TGTGCCAGCAGTTACGTGGGGCCGCGGTTGGACACTGAAGCTTTCTTT
J gene: TRBJ1-1
V gene: TRBV6-6
D gene: NA
clone size: NA

CDR3 protein: CASSLRGWAVSEAFF
CDR3 DNA: TGTGCCAGCAGCTTAAGAGGTTGGGCAGTTTCTGAAGCTTTCTTT
J gene: TRBJ1-1
V gene: TRBV7-2
D gene: NA
clone size: NA

CDR3 protein: CASSLIRETYEQYF
CDR3 DNA: TGTGCCAGCAGTTTAATAAGGGAAACCTACGAGCAGTACTTC
J gene: TRBJ2-7
V gene: TRBV27
D gene: NA
clone size: NA

CDR3 protein: CASSLSGGGSNQPQHF
CDR3 DNA: TGTGCCAGCAGTTTATCAGGGGGAGGTAGCAATCAGCCCCAGCATTTT
J gene: TRBJ1-5
V gene: TRBV27
D gene: NA
clone size: NA

CDR3 protein: CASSSISGEQFF
CDR3 DNA: TGTGCCAGCAGTTCCATCTCCGGTGAGCAGTTCTTC
J gene: TRBJ2-1
V gene: TRBV27
D gene: NA
clone size: NA

CDR3 protein: CAISESMDRGHEQYF
CDR3 DNA: TGTGCCATCAGTGAGTCGATGGACAGGGGGCACGAGCAGTACTTC
J gene: TRBJ2-7
V gene: TRBV10-3
D gene: TRBD1
clone size: NA

CDR3 protein: CASTSHGGGEQYF
CDR3 DNA: TGTGCCAGCACTTCCCACGGAGGGGGCGAGCAGTACTTC
J gene: TRBJ2-7
V gene: TRBV12-3/TRBV12-4
D gene: NA
clone size: NA

CDR3 protein: CASSKLGPAEAFF
CDR3 DNA: TGTGCCAGTAGTAAGCTGGGTCCGGCTGAAGCTTTCTTT
J gene: TRBJ1-1
V gene: TRBV19
D gene: NA
clone size: NA

CDR3 protein: CASWAGGAGHHGNTIYF
CDR3 DNA: TGTGCCAGCTGGGCAGGGGGCGCGGGACATCATGGAAACACCATATATTTT
J gene: TRBJ1-3
V gene: TRBV7-8
D gene: TRBD1
clone size: NA

CDR3 protein: CASSLGSQGNEQYF
CDR3 DNA: TGTGCCAGCAGCTTAGGATCCCAAGGGAACGAGCAGTACTTC
J gene: TRBJ2-7
V gene: TRBV7-9
D gene: NA
clone size: NA

CDR3 protein: CASSTLLRKGTGVFGSGNTIYF
CDR3 DNA: NA
J gene: TRBJ1-3
V gene: TRBV21-1
D gene: NA
clone size: NA

CDR3 protein: CASSKPGSSGGKGEQFF
CDR3 DNA: TGCGCCAGCAGTAAGCCCGGGTCTAGCGGGGGGAAAGGTGAGCAGTTCTTC
J gene: TRBJ2-1
V gene: TRBV10-1
D gene: TRBD2
clone size: NA

CDR3 protein: CASLQVGHIGQPQHF
CDR3 DNA: TGTGCCAGCCTGCAGGTGGGGCATATCGGTCAGCCCCAGCATTTT
J gene: TRBJ1-5
V gene: TRBV6-4
D gene: NA
clone size: NA

CDR3 protein: CASRRGAYEQYF
CDR3 DNA: TGTGCCAGCAGACGAGGGGCCTACGAGCAGTACTTC
J gene: TRBJ2-7
V gene: TRBV6-5
D gene: NA
clone size: NA

CDR3 protein: CASSLGGTATPIEQFF
CDR3 DNA: TGTGCCAGCAGCTTAGGCGGGACAGCAACTCCTATTGAGCAGTTCTTC
J gene: TRBJ2-1
V gene: TRBV13
D gene: TRBD1
clone size: NA

CDR3 protein: CASSLMGPGTDTQYF
CDR3 DNA: TGTGCCAGCAGCCTTATGGGGCCCGGCACAGATACGCAGTATTTT
J gene: TRBJ2-3
V gene: TRBV14
D gene: NA
clone size: few

CDR3 protein: CASSQVQSVGAMNTEAFF
CDR3 DNA: TGCGCCAGCAGCCAAGTACAATCAGTGGGAGCCATGAACACTGAAGCTTTCTTT
J gene: TRBJ1-1
V gene: TRBV4-1
D gene: NA
clone size: NA

CDR3 protein: CASSPPTGSYNEQFF
CDR3 DNA: TGTGCCAGCAGCCCACCGACAGGGTCCTACAATGAGCAGTTCTTC
J gene: TRBJ2-1
V gene: TRBV3-1/TRBV3-2
D gene: TRBD1
clone size: NA

CDR3 protein: CAKGGGRTISDTQYF
CDR3 DNA: TGTGCCAAGGGGGGGGGACGGACGATCTCGGATACGCAGTATTTT
J gene: TRBJ2-3
V gene: TRBV2
D gene: NA
clone size: NA

CDR3 protein: CASNPRGGVYGYTF
CDR3 DNA: TGTGCCAGTAACCCTCGGGGGGGCGTCTATGGCTACACCTTC
J gene: TRBJ1-2
V gene: TRBV27
D gene: NA
clone size: NA

CDR3 protein: CASSVRLAGFYNEQFF
CDR3 DNA: TGTGCCAGCAGCGTAAGACTAGCGGGATTCTACAATGAGCAGTTCTTC
J gene: TRBJ2-1
V gene: TRBV9
D gene: TRBD2
clone size: NA

CDR3 protein: CASSPPPDGILTLHF
CDR3 DNA: TGTGCCAGCAGCCCTCCCCCGGACGGCATCCTCACCCTCCACTTT
J gene: TRBJ1-6
V gene: TRBV3-1/TRBV3-2
D gene: NA
clone size: NA

CDR3 protein: CASSLYMVGGSYNEQFF
CDR3 DNA: TGTGCCAGCAGTTTATATATGGTGGGGGGCTCCTACAATGAGCAGTTCTTC
J gene: TRBJ2-1
V gene: TRBV27
D gene: NA
clone size: NA

CDR3 protein: CASSPGASGYSYEQYF
CDR3 DNA: TGTGCCAGCAGCCCAGGTGCTAGCGGGTACTCCTACGAGCAGTACTTC
J gene: TRBJ2-7
V gene: TRBV9
D gene: TRBD2
clone size: NA

CDR3 protein: CASSLEGAEWNEQFF
CDR3 DNA: TGCGCCAGCAGCTTGGAAGGTGCGGAGTGGAATGAGCAGTTCTTC
J gene: TRBJ2-1
V gene: TRBV5-1
D gene: NA
clone size: once

CDR3 protein: CARGGRGLAGGGSYNEQFF
CDR3 DNA: TGTGCCCGCGGGGGAAGAGGACTAGCGGGAGGGGGCTCCTACAATGAGCAGTTCTTC
J gene: TRBJ2-1
V gene: TRBV6-4
D gene: TRBD2
clone size: NA